This TCR beta chain was captured by sequencing in a study of shared clonotypes between healthy human individuals. The germline gives CDR1 MDHEN, CDR2 SYDVKM. The CDR3 contains 12 residues. Trimming took 7 bases from V and 7 from J, leaving 8 bases between them. Sequenced by immunoSEQ multiplex PCR; TCRdb stores in-frame clones only, minus some. The sample comprises about a million clones, 65% to 80% of which are singletons, and roughly 1.4% rests with the top ten. Healthy adults negative for HIV, lacking recent acute infections or vaccinations, served as donors. The sample holds a few counts of this clone.

The sample taken for sequencing was memory CD4+ T cells sorted from blood. Subset of the sample: CD45RA-negative fraction. The sequence came from a man aged 18 to 35 in good health. The rearrangement links TRBV28 to TRBJ1-6; no clear D gene. CDR3 amino acids: CASTLMNSPLHF. CDR3 in DNA: TGTGCCAGCACCCTAATGAATTCACCCCTCCACTTT.